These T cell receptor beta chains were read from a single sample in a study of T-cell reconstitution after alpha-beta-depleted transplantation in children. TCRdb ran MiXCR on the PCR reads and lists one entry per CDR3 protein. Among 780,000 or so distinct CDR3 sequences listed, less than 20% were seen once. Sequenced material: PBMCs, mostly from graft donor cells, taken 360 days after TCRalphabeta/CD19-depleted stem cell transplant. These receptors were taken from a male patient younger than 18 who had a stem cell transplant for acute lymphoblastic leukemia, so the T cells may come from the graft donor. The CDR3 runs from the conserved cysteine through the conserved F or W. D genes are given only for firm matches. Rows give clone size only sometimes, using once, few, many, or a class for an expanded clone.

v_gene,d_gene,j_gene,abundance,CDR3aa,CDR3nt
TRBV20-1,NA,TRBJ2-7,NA,CSASLPGPRYEQYF,TGCAGTGCTAGTCTCCCAGGGCCCCGGTACGAGCAGTACTTC
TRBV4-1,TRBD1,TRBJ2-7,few,CASSQDPGTATYEQYF,TGCGCCAGCAGCCAAGACCCCGGGACAGCAACCTACGAGCAGTACTTC
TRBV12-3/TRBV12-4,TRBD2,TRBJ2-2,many,CASSLVWTSGRRSGTGELFF,TGTGCCAGCAGTTTAGTTTGGACTAGCGGGAGACGATCGGGGACCGGGGAGCTGTTTTTT
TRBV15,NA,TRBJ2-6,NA,CATSSSGANVLTF,TGTGCCACCAGCAGCTCTGGGGCCAACGTCCTGACTTTC
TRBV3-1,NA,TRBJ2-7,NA,CTSCLTRLVAVRSYEQYF,TGTACCAGCTGTTTAACCCGTCTGGTAGCGGTCCGTTCCTACGAGCAGTACTTC
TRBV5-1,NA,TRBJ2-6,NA,CASSYREPGANVLTF,TGCGCCAGCAGCTACAGGGAGCCTGGGGCCAACGTCCTGACTTTC
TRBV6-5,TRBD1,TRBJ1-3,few,CASSYNSDRGNTIYF,TGTGCCAGCAGTTATAATAGCGACAGGGGGAACACCATATATTTT
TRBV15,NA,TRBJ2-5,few,CATSRKRGGGGYQETQYF,TGTGCCACCAGCAGAAAAAGGGGGGGTGGCGGATACCAAGAGACCCAGTACTTC
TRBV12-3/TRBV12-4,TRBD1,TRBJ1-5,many,CASSTSDRGFNQPQHF,TGTGCCAGCAGTACCTCGGACAGGGGGTTTAATCAGCCCCAGCATTTT
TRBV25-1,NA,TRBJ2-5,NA,CASSESKGRETQYF,TGTGCCAGCAGTGAATCCAAGGGGCGGGAGACCCAGTACTTC
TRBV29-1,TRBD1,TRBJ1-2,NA,CSGSGTVPHGYTF,TGCAGCGGCTCCGGGACAGTTCCCCATGGCTACACCTTC
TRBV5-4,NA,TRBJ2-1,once,CASSLDGSSLPYNEQFF,TGTGCCAGCAGCTTGGACGGGAGTAGTCTTCCCTACAATGAGCAGTTCTTC
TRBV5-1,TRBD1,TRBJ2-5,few,CASSQLTGMETQYF,TGCGCCAGCAGCCAACTGACAGGGATGGAGACCCAGTACTTC
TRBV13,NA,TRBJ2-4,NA,CASRSRGKAKNIQYF,TGTGCCAGCCGCTCTAGGGGGAAGGCCAAAAACATTCAGTACTTC
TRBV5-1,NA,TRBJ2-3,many,CASSLSPPEDTQYF,TGCGCCAGCAGCTTGAGCCCCCCTGAAGATACGCAGTATTTT
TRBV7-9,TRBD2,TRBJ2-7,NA,CASSLRSQREHEQYF,TGTGCCAGCAGCTTACGGTCCCAGCGGGAGCACGAGCAGTACTTC
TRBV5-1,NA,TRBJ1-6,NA,CASSFRGARNSPLHF,TGCGCCAGCAGCTTTAGGGGGGCGCGCAATTCACCCCTCCACTTT
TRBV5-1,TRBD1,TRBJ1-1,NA,CASSLGTGFGAFF,TGCGCCAGCAGCCTAGGGACAGGGTTTGGAGCTTTCTTT
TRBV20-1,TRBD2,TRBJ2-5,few,CSASWGRVAGVQETQYF,TGCAGTGCTAGCTGGGGGAGGGTTGCAGGTGTCCAAGAGACCCAGTACTTC
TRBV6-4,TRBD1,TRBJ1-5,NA,CASSDSRGSGSGNQPQHF,TGTGCCAGCAGTGATAGCAGGGGGTCGGGTAGCGGCAATCAGCCCCAGCATTTT
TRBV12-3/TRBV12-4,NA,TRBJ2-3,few,CASSFFRTSISQYF,TGTGCCAGCAGTTTCTTCAGGACAAGCATCTCGCAGTATTTT
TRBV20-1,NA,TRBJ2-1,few,CSARVGRVGTIEQFF,TGCAGTGCTAGGGTTGGCAGGGTCGGTACCATTGAGCAGTTCTTC
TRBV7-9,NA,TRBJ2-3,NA,CASSLKGHSTDTQYF,TGTGCCAGCAGCTTAAAGGGCCATAGCACAGATACGCAGTATTTT
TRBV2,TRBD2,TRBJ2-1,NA,CASRTSMSEQFF,TGTGCCAGCAGGACTAGCATGAGTGAGCAGTTCTTC
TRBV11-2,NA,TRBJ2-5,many,CASSLEGLLQETQYF,TGTGCCAGCAGCTTAGAGGGATTACTGCAAGAGACCCAGTACTTC
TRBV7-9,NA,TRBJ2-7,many,CASSPSVEQYF,TGTGCCAGCAGCCCTTCAGTCGAGCAGTACTTC
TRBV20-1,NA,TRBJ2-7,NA,CSARVPYEQYF,TGCAGTGCTAGAGTACCCTACGAGCAGTACTTC
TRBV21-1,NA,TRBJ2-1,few,CASSPWTSGYHDEQFF,TGTGCCAGCAGCCCCTGGACTAGCGGGTATCACGATGAGCAGTTCTTC
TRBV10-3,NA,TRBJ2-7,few,CASRGLEIYEQYF,TGTGCCTCCCGGGGACTGGAGATCTACGAGCAGTACTTC
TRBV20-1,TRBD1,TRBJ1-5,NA,CSAIRDRLNQPQHF,TGCAGTGCTATCCGGGACAGACTAAATCAGCCCCAGCATTTT
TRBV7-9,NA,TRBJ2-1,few,CASSLAHRRPYNEQFF,TGTGCCAGCAGCTTAGCTCATCGACGGCCATACAATGAGCAGTTCTTC
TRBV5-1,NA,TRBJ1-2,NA,CASSPGLGDVYTF,TGCGCCAGCAGCCCGGGACTTGGTGATGTCTACACCTTC